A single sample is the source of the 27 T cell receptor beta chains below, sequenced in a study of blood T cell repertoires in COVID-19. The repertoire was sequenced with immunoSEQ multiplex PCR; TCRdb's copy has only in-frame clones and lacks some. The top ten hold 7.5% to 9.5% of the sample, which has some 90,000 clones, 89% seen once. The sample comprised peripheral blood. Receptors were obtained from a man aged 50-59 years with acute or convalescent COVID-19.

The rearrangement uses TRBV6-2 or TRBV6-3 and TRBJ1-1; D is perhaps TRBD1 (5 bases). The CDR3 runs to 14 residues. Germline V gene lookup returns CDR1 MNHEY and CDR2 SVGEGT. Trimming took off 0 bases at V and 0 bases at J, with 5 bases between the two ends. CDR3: CASSYSTVNTEAFF. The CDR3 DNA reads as TGTGCCAGCAGTTACTCGACAGTGAACACTGAAGCTTTCTTT.

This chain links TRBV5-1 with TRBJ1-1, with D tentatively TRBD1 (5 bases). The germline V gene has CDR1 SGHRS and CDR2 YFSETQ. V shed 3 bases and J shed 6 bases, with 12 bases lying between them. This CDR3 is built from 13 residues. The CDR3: CASSSGQYAEAFF. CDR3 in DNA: TGCGCCAGCAGCTCAGGACAATACGCTGAAGCTTTCTTT. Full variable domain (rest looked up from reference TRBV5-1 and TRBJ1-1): KAGVTQTPRYLIKTRGQQVTLSCSPISGHRSVSWYQQTPGQGLQFLFEYFSETQRNKGNFPGRFSGRQFSNSRSEMNVSTLELGDSALYLCASSSGQYAEAFFGQGTRLTVV.

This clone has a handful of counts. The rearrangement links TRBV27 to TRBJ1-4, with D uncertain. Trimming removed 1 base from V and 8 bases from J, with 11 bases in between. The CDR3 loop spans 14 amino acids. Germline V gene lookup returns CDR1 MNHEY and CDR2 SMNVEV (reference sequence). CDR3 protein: CASSLCAGEEKLFF. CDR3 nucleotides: TGTGCCAGCAGTTTATGCGCGGGAGAGGAAAAACTGTTTTTT.

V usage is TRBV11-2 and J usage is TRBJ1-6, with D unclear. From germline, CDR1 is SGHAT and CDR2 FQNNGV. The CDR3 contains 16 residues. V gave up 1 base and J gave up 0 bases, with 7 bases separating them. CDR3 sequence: CASSLVRGSYNSPLHF. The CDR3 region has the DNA TGTGCCAGCAGCTTAGTTCGGGGCTCCTATAATTCACCCCTCCACTTT.

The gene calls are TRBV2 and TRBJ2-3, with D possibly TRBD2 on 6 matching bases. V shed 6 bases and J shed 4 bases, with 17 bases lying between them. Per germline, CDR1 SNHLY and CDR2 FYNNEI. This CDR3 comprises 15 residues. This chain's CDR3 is CASRPSLAPPDTQYF. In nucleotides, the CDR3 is TGTGCCAGCAGGCCATCACTAGCCCCCCCAGATACGCAGTATTTT.

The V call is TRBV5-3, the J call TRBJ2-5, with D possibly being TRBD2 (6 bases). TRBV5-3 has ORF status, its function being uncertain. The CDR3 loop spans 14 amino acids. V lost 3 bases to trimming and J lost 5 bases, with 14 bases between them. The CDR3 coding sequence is TGTGCCAGAAGCTCGGGCCTTGGAGGGGAGACCCAGTACTTC. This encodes CARSSGLGGETQYF.

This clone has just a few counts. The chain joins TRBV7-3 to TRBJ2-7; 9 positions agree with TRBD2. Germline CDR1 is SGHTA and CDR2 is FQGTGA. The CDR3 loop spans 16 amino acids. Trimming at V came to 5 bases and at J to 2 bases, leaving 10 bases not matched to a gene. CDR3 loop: CASSPSPQRGAYEQYF. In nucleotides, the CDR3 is TGTGCCAGCAGCCCCTCCCCCCAGCGGGGGGCCTACGAGCAGTACTTC.

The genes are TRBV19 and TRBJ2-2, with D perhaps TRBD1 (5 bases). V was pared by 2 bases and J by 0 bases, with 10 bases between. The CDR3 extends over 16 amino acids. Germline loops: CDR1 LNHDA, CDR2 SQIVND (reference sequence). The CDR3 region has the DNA TGTGCCAGTAGTATAAATAGACAGACGAACACCGGGGAGCTGTTTTTT. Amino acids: CASSINRQTNTGELFF.

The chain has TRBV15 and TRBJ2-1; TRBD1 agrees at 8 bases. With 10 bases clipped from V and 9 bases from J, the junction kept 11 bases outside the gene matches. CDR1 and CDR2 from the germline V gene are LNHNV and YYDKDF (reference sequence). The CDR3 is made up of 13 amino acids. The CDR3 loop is CAIDRGYDTEQFF. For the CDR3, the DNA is TGTGCCATAGACAGGGGCTATGATACTGAGCAGTTCTTC.

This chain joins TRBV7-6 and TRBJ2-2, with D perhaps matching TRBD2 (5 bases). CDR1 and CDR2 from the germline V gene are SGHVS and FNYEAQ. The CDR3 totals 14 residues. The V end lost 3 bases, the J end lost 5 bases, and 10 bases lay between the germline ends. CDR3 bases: TGTGCCAGCAGCTTCTACCCGGGGACCGGGGAGCTGTTTTTT. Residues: CASSFYPGTGELFF. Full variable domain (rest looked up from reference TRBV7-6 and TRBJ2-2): GAGVSQSPRYKVTKRGQDVALRCDPISGHVSLYWYRQALGQGPEFLTYFNYEAQQDKSGLPNDRFSAERPEGSISTLTIQRTEQRDSAMYRCASSFYPGTGELFFGEGSRLTVL.

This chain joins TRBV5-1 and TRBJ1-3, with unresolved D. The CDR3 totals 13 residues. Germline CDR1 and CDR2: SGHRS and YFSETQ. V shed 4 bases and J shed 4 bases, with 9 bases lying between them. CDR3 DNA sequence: TGCGCCAGCAGCCCGGGAGGGGGAAACACCATATATTTT. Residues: CASSPGGGNTIYF.

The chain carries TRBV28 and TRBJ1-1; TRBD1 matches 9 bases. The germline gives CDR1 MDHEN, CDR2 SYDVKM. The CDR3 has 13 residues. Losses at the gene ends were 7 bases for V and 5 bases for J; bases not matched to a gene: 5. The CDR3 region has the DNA TGTGCCAGCACACAGGGGGCGAGGACTGAAGCTTTCTTT. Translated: CASTQGARTEAFF. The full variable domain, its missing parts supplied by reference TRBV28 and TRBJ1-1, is DVKVTQSSRYLVKRTGEKVFLECVQDMDHENMFWYRQDPGLGLRLIYFSYDVKMKEKGDIPEGYSVSREKKERFSLILESASTNQTSMYLCASTQGARTEAFFGQGTRLTVV.

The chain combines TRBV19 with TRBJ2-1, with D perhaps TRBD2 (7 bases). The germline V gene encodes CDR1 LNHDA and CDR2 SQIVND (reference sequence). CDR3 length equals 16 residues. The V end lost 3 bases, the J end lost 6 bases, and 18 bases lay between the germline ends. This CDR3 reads CASSILRGADINEQFF. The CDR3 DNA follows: TGTGCCAGTAGTATCCTCCGGGGGGCCGATATCAATGAGCAGTTCTTC.

In DNA form, the CDR3 reads TGTGCCAGCAGCGTAGGGGGGAACACTGAAGCTTTCTTT. Translated: CASSVGGNTEAFF. V gene TRBV5-6 combines with J gene TRBJ1-1, with D perhaps matching TRBD1 (6 bases). Germline CDR1 is SGHDT and CDR2 is YYEEEE. This CDR3 is 13 amino acids long. The ends were cut back, 4 bases at V and 1 base at J, with 8 bases in the middle.

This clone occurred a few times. CDR3 sequence: CASQQGGSSNYGYTF. The DNA for the CDR3 is TGTGCCAGCCAGCAGGGTGGATCTTCCAACTATGGCTACACCTTC. The V and J genes are TRBV5-4 and TRBJ1-2, with D possibly TRBD1 on 5 matching bases. Trimming stripped 7 bases from V and 2 bases from J, with 18 bases between. This CDR3 contains 15 residues. From germline, CDR1 is SGHNT and CDR2 YYREEE (reference sequence).

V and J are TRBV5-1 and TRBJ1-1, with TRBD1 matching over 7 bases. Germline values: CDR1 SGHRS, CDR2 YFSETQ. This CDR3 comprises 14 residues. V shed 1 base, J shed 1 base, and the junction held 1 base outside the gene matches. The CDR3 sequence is CASSLTGENTEAFF. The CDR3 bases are TGCGCCAGCAGCTTGACAGGGGAGAACACTGAAGCTTTCTTT.

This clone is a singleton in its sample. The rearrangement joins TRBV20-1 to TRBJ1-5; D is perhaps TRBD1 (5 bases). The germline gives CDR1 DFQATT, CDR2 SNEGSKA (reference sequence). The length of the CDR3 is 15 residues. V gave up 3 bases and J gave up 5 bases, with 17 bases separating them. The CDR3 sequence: CSASRTRIIDQPQHF. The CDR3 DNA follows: TGCAGTGCTAGTCGGACACGAATTATAGATCAGCCCCAGCATTTT.

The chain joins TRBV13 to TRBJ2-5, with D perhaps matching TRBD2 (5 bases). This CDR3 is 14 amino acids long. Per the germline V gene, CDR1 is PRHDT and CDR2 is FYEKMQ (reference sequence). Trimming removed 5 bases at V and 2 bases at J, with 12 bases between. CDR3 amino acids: CASSPPSGQETQYF. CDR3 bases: TGTGCCAGCAGCCCCCCCAGCGGTCAAGAGACCCAGTACTTC. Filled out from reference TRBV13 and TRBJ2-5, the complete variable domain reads AAGVIQSPRHLIKEKRETATLKCYPIPRHDTVYWYQQGPGQDPQFLISFYEKMQSDKGSIPDRFSAQQFSDYHSELNMSSLELGDSALYFCASSPPSGQETQYFGPGTRLLVL.

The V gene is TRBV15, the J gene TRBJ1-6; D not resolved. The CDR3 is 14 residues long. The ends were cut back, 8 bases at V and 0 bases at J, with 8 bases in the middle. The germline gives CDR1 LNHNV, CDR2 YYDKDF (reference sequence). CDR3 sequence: CATGGSSYNSPLHF. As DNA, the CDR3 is TGTGCCACCGGCGGGAGCTCCTATAATTCACCCCTCCACTTT. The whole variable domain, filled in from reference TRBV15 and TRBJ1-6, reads DAMVIQNPRYQVTQFGKPVTLSCSQTLNHNVMYWYQQKSSQAPKLLFHYYDKDFNNEADTPDNFQSRRPNTSFCFLDIRSPGLGDTAMYLCATGGSSYNSPLHFGNGTRLTVT.

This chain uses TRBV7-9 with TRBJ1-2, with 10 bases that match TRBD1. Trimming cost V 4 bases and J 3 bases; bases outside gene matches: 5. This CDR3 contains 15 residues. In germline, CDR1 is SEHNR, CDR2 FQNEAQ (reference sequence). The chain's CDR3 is CASSSGTGADYGYTF. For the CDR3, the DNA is TGTGCCAGCAGCTCTGGGACAGGGGCCGACTATGGCTACACCTTC.

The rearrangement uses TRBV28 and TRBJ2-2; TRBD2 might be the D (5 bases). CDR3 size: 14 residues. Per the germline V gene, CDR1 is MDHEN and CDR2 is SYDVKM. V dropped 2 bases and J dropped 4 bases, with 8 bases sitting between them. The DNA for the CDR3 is TGTGCCAGCAGTTTACTAGCCGTCACCGGGGAGCTGTTTTTT. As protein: CASSLLAVTGELFF.

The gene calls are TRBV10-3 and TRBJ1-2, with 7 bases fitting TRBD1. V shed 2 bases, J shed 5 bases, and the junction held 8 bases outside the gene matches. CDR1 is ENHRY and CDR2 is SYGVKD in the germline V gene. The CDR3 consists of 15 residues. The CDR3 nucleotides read TGTGCCATCAGTGAGGGTGACAGGGATTCATATGGCTACACCTTC. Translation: CAISEGDRDSYGYTF.

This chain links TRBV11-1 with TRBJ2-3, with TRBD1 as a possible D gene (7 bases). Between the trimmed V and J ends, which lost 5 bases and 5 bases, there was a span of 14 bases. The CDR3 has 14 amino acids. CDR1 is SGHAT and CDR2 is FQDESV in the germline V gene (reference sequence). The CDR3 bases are TGTGCCAGCAGCCCGCGGGACAGAAAAGATACGCAGTATTTT. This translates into CASSPRDRKDTQYF.

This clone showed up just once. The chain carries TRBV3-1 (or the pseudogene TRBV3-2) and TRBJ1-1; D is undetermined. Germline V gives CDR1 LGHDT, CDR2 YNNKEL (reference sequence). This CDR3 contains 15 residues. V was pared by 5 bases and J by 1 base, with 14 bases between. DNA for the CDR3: TGTGCCAGCAGCGGCGCGGGGAGAGGGAACACTGAAGCTTTCTTT. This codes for CASSGAGRGNTEAFF.

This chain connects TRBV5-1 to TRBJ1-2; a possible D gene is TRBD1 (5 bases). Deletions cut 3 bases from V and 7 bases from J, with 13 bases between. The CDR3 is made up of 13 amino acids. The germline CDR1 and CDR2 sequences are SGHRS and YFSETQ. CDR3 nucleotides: TGCGCCAGCAGCTCTTACCAGGGATCTGGCTACACCTTC. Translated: CASSSYQGSGYTF.

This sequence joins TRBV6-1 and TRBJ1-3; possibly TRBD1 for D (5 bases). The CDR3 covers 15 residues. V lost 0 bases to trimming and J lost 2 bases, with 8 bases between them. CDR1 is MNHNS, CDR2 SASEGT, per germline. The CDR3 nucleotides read TGTGCCAGCAGTGAAGCGGGGCGGACTGGAAACACCATATATTTT. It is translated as CASSEAGRTGNTIYF.

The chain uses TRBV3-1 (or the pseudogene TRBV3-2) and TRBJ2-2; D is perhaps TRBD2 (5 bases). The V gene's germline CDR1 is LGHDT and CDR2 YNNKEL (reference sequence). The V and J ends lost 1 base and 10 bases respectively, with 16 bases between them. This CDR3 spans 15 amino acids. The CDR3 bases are TGTGCCAGCAGCCAAGCGTGGGAGCTTACCCCGGAGCTGTTTTTT. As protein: CASSQAWELTPELFF.